The clone carrying this T cell receptor beta chain came up a few times. The data stem from a study of spatial heterogeneity in lung cancer. Regarding time point: sample taken at primary tumor resection. The study sequenced unsorted whole RNA from tumor, nontumor lung or frozen PBMC. TCRdb re-derived calls from the 5' RACE reads in MiXCR, one entry per CDR3 protein. In the table there are tens of thousands of distinct CDR3 sequences, 10% to 15% of which are singletons. The sequence was collected from a male donor with early-stage non-small cell lung cancer. Source: PBMCs, taken at surgery.

CDR3 nucleotides: TGTGCCAGCTCACCGACTAGCGGGGGGGTGTTCAATGAGCAGTTCTTC. This encodes CASSPTSGGVFNEQFF. The gene calls are TRBV18 and TRBJ2-1; 14 bases line up with TRBD2. CDR1 and CDR2 (germline): KGHSH, LQKENI. The V segment lost 3 bases and the J segment 6 bases; nucleotides outside the gene matches: 4. This CDR3 region has 16 residues.